The 17 T cell receptor beta chains listed next were all sequenced from one sample in a study of T cell changes during pregnancy in multiple sclerosis. Assay: immunoSEQ multiplex PCR; the TCRdb copy retains only in-frame clones and omits some. The sample has about 70,000 clones, around 90% seen once. The source was peripheral blood, collected in the third trimester of pregnancy. Source of these receptors: a female donor with multiple sclerosis, enrolled in a pregnancy study.

V gene TRBV30 combines with J gene TRBJ2-2; 8 bases are a match to TRBD1. After removal of 5 bases from V and 5 bases from J, the junction contained 7 bases not matched to a gene. The CDR3 is made up of 14 amino acids. The germline CDR1 and CDR2 sequences are GTSNPN and SVGIG (reference sequence). The CDR3 DNA sequence: TGTGCCTGGGTTACCCGGACAGGGACCGGGGAGCTGTTTTTT. Translation: CAWVTRTGTGELFF.

CDR3 residues: CASSRSSGTSGRSVKNIQYF. DNA for the CDR3: TGTGCCAGCAGCCGGTCCTCGGGTACTAGCGGGAGATCGGTCAAAAACATTCAGTACTTC. The chain combines TRBV14 with TRBJ2-4, with 11 bases lining up with TRBD2. The V and J ends lost 4 bases and 3 bases, in that order; junction bases with no gene match: 17. Germline assignment: CDR1 SGHDN and CDR2 FVKESK. The CDR3 runs 20 residues.

The chain couples TRBV6-1 to TRBJ2-5; D may be TRBD1 (6 bases). Germline V gives CDR1 MNHNS, CDR2 SASEGT. V was clipped by 6 bases and J by 4 bases, with 18 bases between them. This CDR3 has 15 amino acids. CDR3 region: CASRYTDSGGETQYF. The CDR3 coding sequence is TGTGCCAGCAGGTATACGGACAGCGGAGGAGAGACCCAGTACTTC.

The chain joins TRBV14 to TRBJ2-3; 10 nucleotides align to TRBD2. Germline-derived CDR1 and CDR2 are SGHDN and FVKESK. After removal of 0 bases from V and 5 bases from J, the junction contained 5 bases not matched to a gene. This CDR3 spans 16 amino acids. The CDR3 is CASSQDALAGVDTQYF. In DNA, the CDR3 is TGTGCCAGCAGCCAAGATGCGCTAGCGGGAGTAGATACGCAGTATTTT.

This chain uses TRBV19 with TRBJ1-5; TRBD1 is a possible D gene (6 bases). There are 14 residues in the CDR3. The V end lost 5 bases, the J end lost 5 bases, and 13 bases lay between the germline ends. Per the germline V gene, CDR1 is LNHDA and CDR2 is SQIVND (reference sequence). This CDR3 is CASSYLGADQPQHF. Written as DNA, the CDR3 is TGTGCCAGTAGTTATCTGGGGGCGGATCAGCCCCAGCATTTT. The full variable domain, with the rest looked up from reference TRBV19 and TRBJ1-5, is DGGITQSPKYLFRKEGQNVTLSCEQNLNHDAMYWYRQDPGQGLRLIYYSQIVNDFQKGDIAEGYSVSREKKESFPLTVTSAQKNPTAFYLCASSYLGADQPQHFGDGTRLSIL.

This chain links TRBV7-9 with TRBJ2-3; D possibly corresponds to TRBD2 (5 bases). The CDR3 totals 15 residues. The ends were cut back, 0 bases at V and 3 bases at J, with 10 bases in the middle. The germline CDR1 and CDR2 sequences are SEHNR and FQNEAQ (reference sequence). The CDR3 here is CASSLARGPTDTQYF. Here the CDR3 DNA reads TGTGCCAGCAGCTTAGCTAGAGGGCCGACAGATACGCAGTATTTT. Full variable domain (outside the CDR3, taken from reference TRBV7-9 and TRBJ2-3): DTGVSQNPRHKITKRGQNVTFRCDPISEHNRLYWYRQTLGQGPEFLTYFQNEAQLEKSRLLSDRFSAERPKGSFSTLEIQRTEQGDSAMYLCASSLARGPTDTQYFGPGTRLTVL.

This clone appeared a single time. The genes are TRBV7-2 and TRBJ2-1; 9 nucleotides align to TRBD1. The trim removed 4 bases at V and 5 bases at J, leaving 6 bases unmatched. The CDR3 contains 15 residues. CDR1 is SGHTA, CDR2 FQGNSA, per germline. DNA for the CDR3: TGTGCCAGCAGCTCGACCGGGACAGGGAACAATGAGCAGTTCTTC. This codes for CASSSTGTGNNEQFF.

The V call is TRBV7-3, the J call TRBJ2-5, with 7 bases fitting TRBD2. The V gene end was trimmed by 6 bases and the J gene end by 2 bases; junction bases not matched to a gene: 9. Looked up from germline, CDR1 is SGHTA and CDR2 is FQGTGA. The CDR3 is 15 amino acids. The CDR3 coding sequence is TGTGCCAGCAGGAGGGAGGGCAGGGATCAAGAGACCCAGTACTTC. Translated: CASRREGRDQETQYF.

The chain links TRBV4-1 to TRBJ2-5; TRBD1 aligns across 7 bases. The CDR3 runs 16 residues. V trimming: 2 bases; J trimming: 0 bases; junction bases outside the gene matches: 6. From germline, CDR1 is MGHRA and CDR2 YSYEKL. In nucleotides, the CDR3 is TGCGCCAGCAGCCAAACCGGGACAGCGTACCAAGAGACCCAGTACTTC. It translates to CASSQTGTAYQETQYF.

This chain joins TRBV29-1 and TRBJ2-1; 8 bases match TRBD2. The germline CDR1 and CDR2 sequences are SQVTM and ANQGSEA. The ends lost 4 bases at V and 3 bases at J; junction bases unmatched: 5. The CDR3 spans 14 residues. CDR3 coding DNA: TGCAGCGTTGTGATACTAGCGGACTACAATGAGCAGTTCTTC. It encodes CSVVILADYNEQFF.

This chain joins TRBV19 and TRBJ1-1; 7 nucleotides match TRBD1. Trimming at V came to 4 bases and at J to 6 bases, leaving 11 bases not matched to a gene. Germline lookup yields CDR1 LNHDA and CDR2 SQIVND (reference sequence). CDR3 length equals 15 residues. In nucleotides, the CDR3 is TGTGCCAGTAGTACGCAATCGCAGGGGGATGCTGAAGCTTTCTTT. It yields the protein CASSTQSQGDAEAFF.

The chain couples TRBV10-3 to TRBJ1-1, with a weak D call TRBD1 (6 bases). The length of the CDR3 is 14 residues. Germline V gene data show CDR1 as ENHRY and CDR2 as SYGVKD. V lost 10 bases and J lost 0, with 15 bases in between. The CDR3 nucleotides read TGTGCCACCCTGGGGGGGGGCCTGAACACTGAAGCTTTCTTT. Amino acid sequence: CATLGGGLNTEAFF.

This clone showed up just once. This chain joins TRBV29-1 and TRBJ1-1; possible D gene TRBD1, 5 bases. Germline values: CDR1 SQVTM, CDR2 ANQGSEA. The CDR3 is 13 amino acids. Trimming cost V 3 bases and J 0 bases, with 8 bases left between them. Written as DNA, the CDR3 is TGCAGCGTTGAGGGCAGGGTGAACACTGAAGCTTTCTTT. Amino acid sequence: CSVEGRVNTEAFF.

The chain carries TRBV5-1 and TRBJ1-2; possibly TRBD1 for D (5 bases). Germline CDR1 SGHRS, CDR2 YFSETQ. The CDR3 spans 15 residues. Trimming cost V 4 bases and J 8 bases, with 21 bases left between them. CDR3 residues: CASSLYSGMQGGYTF. The CDR3 coding sequence is TGCGCCAGCAGCCTGTACTCAGGGATGCAGGGCGGCTACACCTTC.

DNA for the CDR3: TGTGCCAGCAGTGGACAGGGACCTAACTATGGCTACACCTTC. This gives the protein CASSGQGPNYGYTF. The J gene is TRBJ1-2, the V gene TRBV2; 7 positions match TRBD1. CDR1 and CDR2 from the germline V gene are SNHLY and FYNNEI. The J segment lost 0 bases and the V segment lost 4 bases, leaving 2 bases of the junction unmatched. This CDR3 is built from 14 residues.

The V gene is TRBV7-3, the J gene TRBJ2-4; possible D gene TRBD2, 6 bases. The germline gives CDR1 SGHTA, CDR2 FQGTGA. V lost 4 bases to trimming and J lost 8 bases, with 18 bases between them. The CDR3 is 15 amino acids. The CDR3 DNA follows: TGTGCCAGCAGCTCGGGACTGGGATTTTCAGACATTCAGTACTTC. Amino acids: CASSSGLGFSDIQYF.

The V call is TRBV27, the J call TRBJ2-7; 8 nucleotides agree with TRBD1. The CDR3 has 13 residues. After removal of 0 bases from V and 7 bases from J, the junction contained 2 bases not matched to a gene. Germline CDR1 reads MNHEY; CDR2 reads SMNVEV (reference sequence). The CDR3 is CASSLSTGGEQYF. DNA of the CDR3: TGTGCCAGCAGTTTATCAACAGGGGGGGAGCAGTACTTC.